Each of the 32 T cell receptor beta chains below was sequenced from the same sample in a study of human T cells and chemical hapten exposure. The time point is: patch test 1, 2 weeks after DPC sensitization. Treatment: therapeutic diphenylcyclopropenone sensitization with weekly scalp DPC. TCRdb reprocessed the RACE reads via MiXCR and lists one record per CDR3 protein. The data hold under 200,000 distinct CDR3 sequences, with around 15% observed a single time. The sample in question was whole blood, obtained in connection with sensitization to the hapten diphenylcyclopropenone (DPC). The origin of the receptors is a woman aged 30 to 39 with alopecia areata. Some clones in this sample may be carry-over from other donors' samples.

This clonotype was counted between two and nine times. The chain uses TRBV28 and TRBJ2-3; D perhaps matches TRBD1 (5 bases). V was clipped by 4 bases and J by 4 bases, with 12 bases between them. The CDR3 covers 14 residues. The germline V gene has CDR1 MDHEN and CDR2 SYDVKM. The CDR3 DNA reads as TGTGCCAGCAGTTCACGGGCAGGGCCAGATACGCAGTATTTT. Its translation is CASSSRAGPDTQYF.

The table lists this clonotype with many counts. The rearrangement links TRBV4-1 to TRBJ1-5; no reliable D call. Germline CDR1 is MGHRA and CDR2 is YSYEKL. V gave up 2 bases and J gave up 4 bases, with 9 bases separating them. The CDR3 has 14 amino acids. The CDR3, as DNA: TGCGCCAGCAGCCAACCGACCAGGAATCAGCCCCAGCATTTT. This translates into CASSQPTRNQPQHF.

This clonotype was seen a few times. This chain links TRBV7-3 with TRBJ2-2, with D possibly matching TRBD1 (7 bases). The CDR3 runs 20 residues. V was cut by 0 bases and J by 1 base, with 21 bases left in between. Germline V gene data show CDR1 as SGHTA and CDR2 as FQGTGA. The CDR3 DNA follows: TGTGCCAGCAGCTTAACGGGGGGACAGAACATCCATCGGAACACCGGGGAGCTGTTTTTT. The encoded protein is CASSLTGGQNIHRNTGELFF.

This rearrangement joins TRBV18 to TRBJ2-5, with 7 bases aligning to TRBD2. CDR3 size: 17 residues. J gave up 5 bases and V 4 bases, and 16 bases lay outside the gene matches. Germline V CDR1 and CDR2: KGHSH, LQKENI. The CDR3 region is CASSRKLLATPTETQYF. The CDR3 nucleotides read TGTGCCAGCTCACGGAAATTACTAGCGACCCCAACCGAGACCCAGTACTTC.

In this sample, this clonotype turned up a few times. The chain recombines TRBV6-6 with TRBJ2-7; D gene ambiguous. This CDR3 spans 11 amino acids. V lost 8 bases and J 4 bases, leaving 9 bases between the germline ends. Germline-derived CDR1 and CDR2 are MNHNY and SVGAGI (reference sequence). CDR3 sequence reads: CASAVGYEQYF. Written as DNA, the CDR3 is TGTGCCAGCGCGGTGGGGTACGAGCAGTACTTC.

This clonotype showed up many times. V is TRBV7-9 and J is TRBJ2-3, with D perhaps TRBD2 (6 bases). The CDR3 runs to 15 residues. Trimming shortened V by 7 bases and J by 3 bases, and 17 bases separated the two germline ends. Germline loops: CDR1 SEHNR, CDR2 FQNEAQ (reference sequence). The CDR3 region has the DNA TGTGCCAGCACCTCATTAGGACTAAGTACAGATACGCAGTATTTT. Residues: CASTSLGLSTDTQYF. Looking up the rest from reference TRBV7-9 and TRBJ2-3 gives the full variable domain: DTGVSQNPRHKITKRGQNVTFRCDPISEHNRLYWYRQTLGQGPEFLTYFQNEAQLEKSRLLSDRFSAERPKGSFSTLEIQRTEQGDSAMYLCASTSLGLSTDTQYFGPGTRLTVL.

The table lists this clonotype with a count of one. This chain connects TRBV7-2 to TRBJ2-7; possibly TRBD1 for D (5 bases). Germline CDR1 is SGHTA and CDR2 is FQGNSA. CDR3 length: 12 residues. The V end lost 2 bases, the J end lost 9 bases, and 11 bases lay between the germline ends. DNA for the CDR3: TGTGCCAGCAGCTTATCCCAGGGCCTGCAGTACTTC. Residues: CASSLSQGLQYF. Combining the CDR3 with reference TRBV7-2 and TRBJ2-7 gives the whole variable domain GAGVSQSPSNKVTEKGKDVELRCDPISGHTALYWYRQSLGQGLEFLIYFQGNSAPDKSGLPSDRFSAERTGGSVSTLTIQRTQQEDSAVYLCASSLSQGLQYFGPGTRLTVT.

This clonotype has more than one count but fewer than ten. V and J are TRBV4-1 and TRBJ1-4; no definite D call. With 1 base removed from V and 0 bases from J, the gap between germline ends came to 9 bases. The CDR3 spans 16 residues. Germline CDR1 is MGHRA and CDR2 is YSYEKL. The CDR3 coding sequence is TGCGCCAGCAGCCAAGGTCAAGGGCCAACTAATGAAAAACTGTTTTTT. Translating it yields CASSQGQGPTNEKLFF.

The chain employs TRBV5-6 and TRBJ2-7; D is undetermined. The CDR3 is 14 amino acids. Germline assignment: CDR1 SGHDT and CDR2 YYEEEE. Trimming took off 1 base at V and 3 bases at J, with 11 bases between the two ends. This CDR3 is CASSLWPQYYEQYF. CDR3 nucleotide sequence: TGTGCCAGCAGCTTGTGGCCTCAATACTACGAGCAGTACTTC.

This chain links TRBV12-3 or TRBV12-4 with TRBJ2-7, with 10 nucleotides matching TRBD2. The CDR3 covers 16 residues. The trim removed 8 bases at V and 0 bases at J, leaving 10 bases unmatched. CDR3: CASSKRPSGSSYEQYF. The CDR3, as DNA: TGTGCCAGCTCCAAGCGGCCTAGCGGGAGCTCCTACGAGCAGTACTTC.

The J gene is TRBJ2-5, the V gene TRBV5-1, with D possibly matching TRBD2 (5 bases). The CDR3 spans 15 residues. Per germline, CDR1 SGHRS and CDR2 YFSETQ. The V gene lost 5 bases and the J gene lost 4 bases, with 18 bases spanning the gap. The CDR3 here is CASSSTSGRGETQYF. The CDR3 nucleotides read TGCGCCAGCAGTTCCACTTCCGGACGGGGAGAGACCCAGTACTTC.

This clonotype showed up just a few times. This CDR3 is CASYGGNAGELFF. CDR3 nucleotides: TGTGCCAGTTATGGGGGGAATGCCGGGGAGCTGTTTTTT. The J gene is TRBJ2-2, the V gene TRBV11-1; maybe TRBD2 (6 bases). Trimming left V 9 bases short and J 6 bases short, with 14 bases between. Germline values: CDR1 SGHAT, CDR2 FQDESV (reference sequence). The CDR3 spans 13 residues.

This clonotype was counted many times. V is TRBV19 and J is TRBJ1-5; D unclear. The length of the CDR3 is 13 residues. V lost 2 bases and J 2 bases, leaving 4 bases between the germline ends. Germline V gives CDR1 LNHDA, CDR2 SQIVND (reference sequence). Here the CDR3 reads CASSISGNQPQHF. The CDR3 DNA reads TGTGCCAGTAGTATATCGGGCAATCAGCCCCAGCATTTT.

The chain couples TRBV27 to TRBJ2-7; weak D call: TRBD1 (7 bases). Trimming removed 4 bases at V and 1 base at J, with 11 bases between. The germline V gene has CDR1 MNHEY and CDR2 SMNVEV (reference sequence). This CDR3 is built from 14 residues. The CDR3 DNA reads as TGTGCCAGCAGTTGGGCAGGGGGGTCCTACGAGCAGTACTTC. Amino acid sequence: CASSWAGGSYEQYF.

The chain uses TRBV20-1 and TRBJ2-7, with 9 nucleotides matching TRBD1. The CDR3 has 13 amino acids. With V trimmed by 3 bases and J by 1 base, 1 base remained unmatched. Looked up from germline, CDR1 is DFQATT and CDR2 is SNEGSKA (reference sequence). The DNA for the CDR3 is TGCAGTGCTAGCGGGACAGGGTCCTACGAGCAGTACTTC. This encodes CSASGTGSYEQYF.

The chain has TRBV9 and TRBJ1-2; TRBD1 matches 7 bases. The CDR3 loop spans 15 amino acids. The J segment lost 1 base and the V segment lost 3 bases, leaving 6 bases of the junction unmatched. CDR1 SGDLS and CDR2 YYNGEE come from the germline V gene. CDR3 in DNA: TGTGCCAGCAGCGGAGACAGGGCATTTAACTATGGCTACACCTTC. Its protein product is CASSGDRAFNYGYTF. The whole variable domain, remainder taken from reference TRBV9 and TRBJ1-2, is DSGVTQTPKHLITATGQRVTLRCSPRSGDLSVYWYQQSLDQGLQFLIQYYNGEERAKGNILERFSAQQFPDLHSELNLSSLELGDSALYFCASSGDRAFNYGYTFGSGTRLTVV.

The chain combines TRBV28 with TRBJ1-1; D unclear. From germline, CDR1 is MDHEN and CDR2 SYDVKM. Trimming cost V 7 bases and J 0 bases, with 6 bases left between them. CDR3 length equals 12 residues. In nucleotides, the CDR3 is TGTGCCAGCATGGAGGTGAACACTGAAGCTTTCTTT. Its protein is CASMEVNTEAFF.

This clonotype was seen more than once but under ten times. This chain joins TRBV14 and TRBJ2-7; 9 bases are a match to TRBD1. The CDR3 spans 16 residues. The junction had 8 bases not matched to a gene; V was cut back by 1 base and J by 4 bases. Germline-derived CDR1 and CDR2 are SGHDN and FVKESK. CDR3 DNA sequence: TGTGCCAGCAGCCAAGTCTCCGGACAGGGGTTGTACGAGCAGTACTTC. It encodes CASSQVSGQGLYEQYF.

This clonotype was seen a few times. V gene TRBV14 combines with J gene TRBJ2-2; TRBD2 might be the D (5 bases). CDR1 and CDR2 (germline): SGHDN, FVKESK. Deletions cut 4 bases from V and 5 bases from J, with 11 bases between. The CDR3 sequence is 14 residues long. The CDR3 DNA is TGTGCCAGCAGCCCAAGAGGGAATACCGGGGAGCTGTTTTTT. As protein: CASSPRGNTGELFF.

On this clonotype itself: An end of the junction differs from the germline gene, which may be a read error. V and J are TRBV6-5 and TRBJ1-2, with D possibly being TRBD1 (6 bases). The CDR3 consists of 14 residues. Germline V gene data show CDR1 as MNHEY and CDR2 as SVGAGI. CDR3 nucleotides: TGTACCAGCAGCCGCACCCGACAGGACTATGGCTACACCTTC. It yields the protein CTSSRTRQDYGYTF.

Many counts were recorded for this clonotype. The chain couples TRBV29-1 to TRBJ1-2; TRBD1 is a possible D gene (5 bases). Germline V gives CDR1 SQVTM, CDR2 ANQGSEA. The length of the CDR3 is 9 residues. V lost 4 bases and J 12 bases, leaving 9 bases between the germline ends. The CDR3 DNA is TGCAGCGTTGGAGGGGATCACACCTTC. Its translation is CSVGGDHTF.

This clonotype was picked up many times. The chain couples TRBV5-4 to TRBJ2-5; 7 bases align to TRBD1. The CDR3 spans 13 residues. Germline-derived CDR1 and CDR2 are SGHNT and YYREEE (reference sequence). The junction had 2 bases not matched to a gene; V was cut back by 4 bases and J by 2 bases. CDR3 protein: CASSPGQQETQYF. The CDR3 bases are TGTGCCAGCAGCCCGGGACAGCAAGAGACCCAGTACTTC.

The V gene is TRBV7-2, the J gene TRBJ2-7; 7 bases align to TRBD2. Germline V gene lookup returns CDR1 SGHTA and CDR2 FQGNSA. V lost 10 bases, J lost 4 bases, and 10 bases stayed unmatched. The CDR3 is made up of 13 amino acids. This CDR3 reads CATSSGGIYEQYF. In DNA, the CDR3 is TGTGCCACCTCGTCGGGGGGAATTTACGAGCAGTACTTC.

There are a few counts of this clonotype. The J gene is TRBJ1-1, the V gene TRBV6-1; possible D gene TRBD1, 5 bases. This CDR3 has 15 residues. The V gene lost 1 base and the J gene lost 4 bases, with 13 bases spanning the gap. Per germline, CDR1 MNHNS and CDR2 SASEGT. CDR3 sequence reads: CASSEDWGLGTEAFF. CDR3 DNA: TGTGCCAGCAGTGAAGATTGGGGACTGGGCACTGAAGCTTTCTTT.

V usage is TRBV15 and J usage is TRBJ1-5; no reliable D call. Germline V lookup: CDR1 LNHNV, CDR2 YYDKDF (reference sequence). V lost 5 bases to trimming and J lost 0 bases, with 11 bases between them. This CDR3 is 15 amino acids long. CDR3 in amino acids: CATSSGSYSNQPQHF. As DNA, the CDR3 is TGTGCCACCAGCTCGGGGTCCTATAGCAATCAGCCCCAGCATTTT.

This rearrangement joins TRBV7-9 to TRBJ2-5, with 14 positions matching TRBD2. This CDR3 comprises 16 residues. Germline V gives CDR1 SEHNR, CDR2 FQNEAQ (reference sequence). After removal of 3 bases from V and 5 bases from J, the junction contained 5 bases not matched to a gene. CDR3 DNA: TGTGCCAGCAGCTTCAAGACTAGCGGGAGGGTGGAGACCCAGTACTTC. Amino acids: CASSFKTSGRVETQYF.

The V call is TRBV20-1, the J call TRBJ2-2; D ambiguous. V was shortened by 4 bases and J by 5 bases, with 5 bases between the two germline ends. This CDR3 has 11 residues. Germline V gives CDR1 DFQATT, CDR2 SNEGSKA (reference sequence). CDR3 nucleotide sequence: TGCAGTGCTAAAGATACCGGGGAGCTGTTTTTT. Its protein is CSAKDTGELFF.

This clonotype was seen more than once but under ten times. The J gene is TRBJ1-3, the V gene TRBV7-9; no definite D call. This CDR3 spans 13 amino acids. V gave up 6 bases and J gave up 1 base, with 7 bases separating them. Germline V lookup: CDR1 SEHNR, CDR2 FQNEAQ (reference sequence). CDR3 nucleotide sequence: TGTGCCAGCAGAGAAAGGTCTGGAAACACCATATATTTT. Translating it yields CASRERSGNTIYF.

This chain uses TRBV28 with TRBJ2-3, with TRBD2 matching 9 bases. CDR3 length: 14 amino acids. The V gene's germline CDR1 is MDHEN and CDR2 SYDVKM. Unmatched junction bases numbered 12, after V lost 3 bases and J lost 14 bases. In DNA, the CDR3 is TGTGCCAGCAGTTTGGGGTTGGATAGCGGGAGCCGGTATTTT. Amino acids: CASSLGLDSGSRYF.

This clonotype has only a few counts. The V and J genes are TRBV6-2 or TRBV6-3 and TRBJ2-1; D is undetermined. Germline V lookup: CDR1 MNHEY, CDR2 SVGEGT. V was clipped by 5 bases and J by 9 bases, with 8 bases between them. CDR3 size: 11 residues. CDR3 region: CASSHGPEQFF. CDR3 coding DNA: TGTGCCAGCAGTCACGGTCCTGAGCAGTTCTTC.

V gene TRBV6-1 combines with J gene TRBJ2-3; TRBD2 might be the D (6 bases). Germline-derived CDR1 and CDR2 are MNHNS and SASEGT. The V end was cut by 7 bases, the J end by 3 bases, with 17 bases between. This CDR3 comprises 15 residues. This chain's CDR3 is CASKPSSVVTDTQYF. The DNA for the CDR3 is TGTGCCAGCAAGCCTTCTAGCGTAGTTACAGATACGCAGTATTTT.

This clonotype was observed many times. This chain uses TRBV12-3 or TRBV12-4 with TRBJ2-3; 9 bases map to TRBD1. The CDR3 runs 15 residues. V gave up 2 bases and J gave up 7 bases; unmatched junction bases: 7. CDR3 residues: CASSLRDRASNTQYF. The CDR3 DNA reads TGTGCCAGCAGTTTAAGGGACAGGGCATCGAATACGCAGTATTTT.